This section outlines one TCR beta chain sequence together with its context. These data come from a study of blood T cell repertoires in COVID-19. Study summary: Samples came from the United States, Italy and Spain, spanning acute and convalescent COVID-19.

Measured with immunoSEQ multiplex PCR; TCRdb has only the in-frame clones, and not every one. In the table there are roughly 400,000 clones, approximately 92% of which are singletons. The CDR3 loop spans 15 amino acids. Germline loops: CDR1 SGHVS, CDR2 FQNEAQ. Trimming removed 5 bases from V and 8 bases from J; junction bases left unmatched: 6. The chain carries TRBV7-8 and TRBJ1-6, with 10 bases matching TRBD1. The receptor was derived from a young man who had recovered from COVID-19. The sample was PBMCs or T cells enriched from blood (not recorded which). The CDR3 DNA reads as TGTGCCAGCAGCGAGGTGGGACAGGGGTATTCACCCCTCCACTTT. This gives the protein CASSEVGQGYSPLHF.